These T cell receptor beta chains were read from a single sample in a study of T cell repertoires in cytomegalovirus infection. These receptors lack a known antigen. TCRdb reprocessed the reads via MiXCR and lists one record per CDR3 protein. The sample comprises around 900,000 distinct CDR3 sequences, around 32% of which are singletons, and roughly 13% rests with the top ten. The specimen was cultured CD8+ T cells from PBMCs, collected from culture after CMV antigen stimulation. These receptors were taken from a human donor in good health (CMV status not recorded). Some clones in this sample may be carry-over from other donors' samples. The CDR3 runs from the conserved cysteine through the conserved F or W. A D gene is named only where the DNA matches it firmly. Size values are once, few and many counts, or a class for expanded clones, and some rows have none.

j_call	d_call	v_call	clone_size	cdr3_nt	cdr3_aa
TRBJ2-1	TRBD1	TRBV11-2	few	TGTGCCAGCAGCCTTTTTTTCCCGGGACAGGGAAACAATGAGCAGTTCTTC	CASSLFFPGQGNNEQFF
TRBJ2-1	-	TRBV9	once	TGTGCCAGCAGCGTAGGTAGCGTGCCCTACAATGAGCAGTTCTTC	CASSVGSVPYNEQFF
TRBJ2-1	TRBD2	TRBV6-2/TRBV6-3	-	TGTGCCAGCAGTTACCCCCCCGGGACTAGCGGGGATGAGCAGTTCTTC	CASSYPPGTSGDEQFF
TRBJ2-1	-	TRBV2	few	TGTGCCAGCAGTGAACGGCCATACAATGAGCAGTTCTTC	CASSERPYNEQFF
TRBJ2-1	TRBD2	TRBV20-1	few	TGCAGTGCTAGAGATCATAGCGGGGGGGCTCTGGATGAGCAGTTCTTC	CSARDHSGGALDEQFF
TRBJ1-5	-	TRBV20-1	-	TGCAGTGCTGCCAATCAGGTGATCAATCAGCCCCAGCATTTT	CSAANQVINQPQHF
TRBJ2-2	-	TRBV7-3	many	TGTGCCAGCAGCTTGGATATAGTAGGCACCGGGGAGCTGTTTTTT	CASSLDIVGTGELFF
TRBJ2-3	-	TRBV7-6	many	TGTGCCAGCAGCTTAGCCAGGGGAACAGATACGCAGTATTTT	CASSLARGTDTQYF
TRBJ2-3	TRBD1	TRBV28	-	TGTGCCAGCAGTTGGGGACAGTCTAGCACAGATACGCAGTATTTT	CASSWGQSSTDTQYF
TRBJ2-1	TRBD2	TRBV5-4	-	TGTGCCAGCAGCCGGAGCGGGGGTTACAATGAGCAGTTCTTC	CASSRSGGYNEQFF
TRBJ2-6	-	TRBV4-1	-	TGCGCCAGCAGCCAAGGGGCCAACGTCCTGACTTTC	CASSQGANVLTF
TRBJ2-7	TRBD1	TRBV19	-	TGTGCCAGTAGTACGGGGGGACAGGGTCCCACCTACGAGCAGTACTTC	CASSTGGQGPTYEQYF
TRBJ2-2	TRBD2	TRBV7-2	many	TGTGCCAGCAGACCAACTAGCGGGGGGGCCGGGACCGGGGAGCTGTTTTTT	CASRPTSGGAGTGELFF
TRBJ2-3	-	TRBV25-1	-	TGTGCCAGCAGTGAATCGTCCAGCACCGTAGTCGGCACAGATACGCAGTATTTT	CASSESSSTVVGTDTQYF
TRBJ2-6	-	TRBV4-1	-	TGCGCCAGCAGCCAACAGTCCTCAGAGTTCCGGTCTGGGGCCAACGTCCTGACTTTC	CASSQQSSEFRSGANVLTF
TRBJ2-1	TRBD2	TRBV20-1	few	TGCAGTGCTCCTACTAGCGGGGGGGACAATGAGCAGTTCTTC	CSAPTSGGDNEQFF
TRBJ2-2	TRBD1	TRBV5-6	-	TGTGCCAGCACAGCCGACAGGGCCACCGGGGAGCTGTTTTTT	CASTADRATGELFF
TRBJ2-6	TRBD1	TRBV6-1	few	TGTGCCAGCAGACCTAGGACAGGGGTTGCTGGGGCCAACGTCCTGACTTTC	CASRPRTGVAGANVLTF
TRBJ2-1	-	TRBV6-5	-	TGTGCCAGCAGATACCACAGGGACGGGAGCTCCTACAATGAGCAGTTCTTC	CASRYHRDGSSYNEQFF
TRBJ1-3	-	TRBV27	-	TGTGCCAGCCGTCCAATCGGGGACCCCGGAAACACCATATATTTT	CASRPIGDPGNTIYF
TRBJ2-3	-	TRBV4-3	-	TGCGCCAGCAGCCAAGGAGGGAATAAGTATTTT	CASSQGGNKYF
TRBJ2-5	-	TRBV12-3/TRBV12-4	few	TGTGCCAGCACCTCTTACAGGGAGACCCAGTACTTC	CASTSYRETQYF
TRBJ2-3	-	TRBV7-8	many	TGTGCCAGCAGGGATCGGCTGTTTAGCACAGATACGCAGTATTTT	CASRDRLFSTDTQYF
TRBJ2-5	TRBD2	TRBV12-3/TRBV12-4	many	TGTGCCAGCAGTCCAGGACTAGCGGCTCAAGAGACCCAGTACTTC	CASSPGLAAQETQYF
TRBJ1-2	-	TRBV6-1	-	TGTGCCAGCAGTGAAGGTCCAGCTAACTATGGCTACACCTTC	CASSEGPANYGYTF
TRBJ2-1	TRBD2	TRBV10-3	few	TGTGCCATCAGAGCGGGGCGGTACAATGAGCAGTTCTTC	CAIRAGRYNEQFF
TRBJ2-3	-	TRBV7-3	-	TGTGCCAGCAGCGACGTAGGGGGGGCCACAGATACGCAGTATTTT	CASSDVGGATDTQYF